Listed below are T cell receptor beta chains from one sample, sequenced in a study of radiotherapy plus CTLA-4 blockade in lung cancer. This table comes from immunoSEQ multiplex PCR, and its TCRdb copy is limited to in-frame clones, with some not included. This sample has 70,000 to 90,000 clones; 78% occur once, and the top ten carry 7.1%. The source was peripheral blood, collected from a patient treated with radiotherapy plus ipilimumab. Receptors originate from a human donor with non-small cell lung cancer who had a complete response to radiotherapy plus ipilimumab. The CDR3 runs from the conserved cysteine through the conserved F or W. The order of the fields is D gene, J gene, clone size, CDR3 length, V gene, CDR3 DNA, CDR3 protein. D genes are given only for firm matches. Size is omitted from some rows. Given values are once, few, many or a class for expanded clones.

>NA|TRBJ1-1|NA|12|TRBV13
TGTGCCAGCAGCTTATACGTGGCTGAAGCTTTCTTT
CASSLYVAEAFF
>NA|TRBJ1-1|few|13|TRBV10-3
TGTGCCATCAGTGCAAACCTTGAAGGAGAAGCTTTCTTT
CAISANLEGEAFF
>NA|TRBJ1-2|NA|14|TRBV9
TGTGCCAGCAGCGCCACTGGGGCAGGCTCTGGCTACACCTTC
CASSATGAGSGYTF
>TRBD2|TRBJ2-5|once|13|TRBV5-6
TGTGCCAGCACTCTCCGGGGGGGAGAGACCCAGTACTTC
CASTLRGGETQYF
>TRBD1|TRBJ1-6|NA|14|TRBV30
TGTGCCTGGACAGGGGGAAGAGGAAATTCACCCCTCCACTTT
CAWTGGRGNSPLHF
>NA|TRBJ2-7|NA|13|TRBV9
TGTGCCAGCAGCCTCGAATCGATCGACGAGCAGTACTTC
CASSLESIDEQYF
>NA|TRBJ1-5|NA|17|TRBV11-2
TGTGCCAACCTAGGGTGGGACACACTTAATAGCAATCAGCCCCAGCATTTT
CANLGWDTLNSNQPQHF
>NA|TRBJ2-2|medium-sized|14|TRBV19
TGTGCCAGTAAGATGGGTTCGAACACCGGGGAGCTGTTTTTT
CASKMGSNTGELFF
>NA|TRBJ1-2|NA|13|TRBV7-2
TGTGCCAGCAGCCCCCCGGGCGGATATGGCTACACCTTC
CASSPPGGYGYTF
>NA|TRBJ1-5|NA|15|TRBV19
TGTGCCAGTAGTATCGAGACAGGTGGTTATCAGCCCCAGCATTTT
CASSIETGGYQPQHF
>NA|TRBJ2-2|NA|15|TRBV7-2
TGTGCCAGCAGCTTAGTAGACAGTTACACTGGGGAGCTGTTTTTT
CASSLVDSYTGELFF
>NA|TRBJ2-2|NA|16|TRBV11-3
TGTGCCAGCAGCTTTGATGCGGGACCCAACACCGGGGAGCTGTTTTTT
CASSFDAGPNTGELFF
>NA|TRBJ1-1|NA|15|TRBV10-2
TGCGCCAGCAGTGATCTGGCGTTCGGGAACACTGAAGCTTTCTTT
CASSDLAFGNTEAFF
>NA|TRBJ1-2|NA|16|TRBV27
TGTGCCAGCAGTAAAAGGGCCAGGGACGGTACGAACGGCTACACCTTC
CASSKRARDGTNGYTF
>NA|TRBJ2-1|NA|11|TRBV7-2
TGTGCCAGCAGCTTATTGCAGAGTCTGTTCTTC
CASSLLQSLFF